These 27 T cell receptor beta chains share one sample of origin, sequenced in a study of cytomegalovirus exposure and HLA in healthy donors. Primers for the PCR totalled 60 Vbeta and 13 Jbeta. Sequencing was performed with immunoSEQ multiplex PCR; in TCRdb, only in-frame clones are kept and a portion is missing. The sample holds around 98,000 clones, 81% seen once. The sequencing input was PBMCs. Receptors originate from a man in his forties or fifties in good health and CMV-seronegative.

This chain uses TRBV7-8 with TRBJ2-7; 11 positions agree with TRBD1. This CDR3 has 16 amino acids. Looked up from germline, CDR1 is SGHVS and CDR2 is FQNEAQ. The junction had 9 bases not matched to a gene; V was cut back by 2 bases and J by 6 bases. The CDR3 region has the DNA TGTGCCAGCAGCTTACTTCCGGGACAGGGGGTGCGCGAGCAGTACTTC. Protein sequence: CASSLLPGQGVREQYF.

The rearrangement uses TRBV2 and TRBJ2-7; 9 bases map to TRBD1. V lost 7 bases, J lost 0 bases, and 7 bases stayed unmatched. The germline CDR1 and CDR2 sequences are SNHLY and FYNNEI. This CDR3 comprises 15 residues. CDR3 region: CASTPGQGNSYEQYF. In nucleotides, the CDR3 is TGTGCCAGCACACCGGGACAGGGAAACTCCTACGAGCAGTACTTC. Variable domain in full (rest from reference TRBV2 and TRBJ2-7): EPEVTQTPSHQVTQMGQEVILRCVPISNHLYFYWYRQILGQKVEFLVSFYNNEISEKSEIFDDQFSVERPDGSNFTLKIRSTKLEDSAMYFCASTPGQGNSYEQYFGPGTRLTVT.

The rearrangement uses TRBV15 and TRBJ1-4; 11 bases are shared with TRBD1. V was pared by 11 bases and J by 4 bases, with 3 bases of the junction left unmatched. The CDR3 consists of 13 residues. From germline, CDR1 is LNHNV and CDR2 YYDKDF (reference sequence). The CDR3 reads CAAGTGGNEKLFF. The CDR3, as DNA: TGTGCCGCAGGGACAGGGGGTAATGAAAAACTGTTTTTT.

V usage is TRBV27 and J usage is TRBJ1-2; 7 nucleotides line up with TRBD1. The ends lost 5 bases at V and 7 bases at J; junction bases unmatched: 10. There are 14 residues in the CDR3. The V gene's germline CDR1 is MNHEY and CDR2 SMNVEV (reference sequence). Written as DNA, the CDR3 is TGTGCCAGCAGTATCTCAGGGGGTTGGGGTGGCTACACCTTC. Translating it yields CASSISGGWGGYTF.

In its sample, this clone was seen once. The chain uses TRBV11-2 and TRBJ2-5; a weak D match, TRBD2 (5 bases). V dropped 5 bases and J dropped 4 bases, with 17 bases sitting between them. The CDR3 is made up of 15 amino acids. Looked up from germline, CDR1 is SGHAT and CDR2 is FQNNGV. CDR3 sequence reads: CASSRVWESGETQYF. CDR3 DNA sequence: TGTGCCAGCAGCCGCGTGTGGGAGTCGGGAGAGACCCAGTACTTC.

V and J are TRBV10-3 and TRBJ1-2, with 7 bases lining up with TRBD1. Germline assignment: CDR1 ENHRY and CDR2 SYGVKD. The CDR3 is 14 amino acids. Trimming took 5 bases from V and 5 from J; bases not matched to a gene: 8. The CDR3 nucleotides are TGTGCCATCAGTCTTTCGACAGGGCAGTATGGCTACACCTTC. Amino acids: CAISLSTGQYGYTF.

This chain connects TRBV7-9 to TRBJ1-1; 8 bases line up with TRBD1. The CDR3 length is 15 residues. Germline CDR1 reads SEHNR; CDR2 reads FQNEAQ (reference sequence). Germline trimming cut 3 bases from V and 0 bases from J; bases unmatched to any gene: 3. CDR3 DNA: TGTGCCAGCAGCTTGTCAGGGGGCCTGAACACTGAAGCTTTCTTT. Translated: CASSLSGGLNTEAFF. The full variable domain, with the rest looked up from reference TRBV7-9 and TRBJ1-1, is DTGVSQNPRHKITKRGQNVTFRCDPISEHNRLYWYRQTLGQGPEFLTYFQNEAQLEKSRLLSDRFSAERPKGSFSTLEIQRTEQGDSAMYLCASSLSGGLNTEAFFGQGTRLTVV.

The V and J genes are TRBV5-4 and TRBJ2-3; 13 nucleotides align to TRBD2. J gave up 0 bases and V 2 bases, and 6 bases lay outside the gene matches. CDR1 and CDR2 (germline): SGHNT, YYREEE (reference sequence). This CDR3 region has 18 residues. CDR3 amino acids: CASSLPGLAGSSTDTQYF. Here the CDR3 DNA reads TGTGCCAGCAGCTTACCGGGACTAGCGGGGTCTAGCACAGATACGCAGTATTTT.

The chain combines TRBV5-5 with TRBJ2-5, with TRBD2 matching over 11 bases. Trimming cost V 4 bases and J 4 bases; bases outside gene matches: 18. This CDR3 is 19 amino acids long. From germline, CDR1 is SGHKS and CDR2 YYEKEE (reference sequence). The CDR3 spells CASSGAATSGVLFGETQYF. The CDR3 region has the DNA TGTGCCAGCAGCGGGGCCGCGACTAGCGGGGTTTTGTTCGGAGAGACCCAGTACTTC.

The chain is built from TRBV6-5 and TRBJ1-1, with D unresolved. V dropped 2 bases and J dropped 10 bases, with 8 bases sitting between them. CDR1 is MNHEY, CDR2 SVGAGI, per germline. The CDR3 loop spans 11 amino acids. The CDR3 loop is CASSYPPSAFF. The CDR3 DNA sequence: TGTGCCAGCAGTTACCCCCCGTCAGCTTTCTTT.

The rearrangement links TRBV5-6 to TRBJ2-3; weak D call: TRBD2 (5 bases). Trimming stripped 4 bases from V and 3 bases from J, with 21 bases between. Germline V gene data show CDR1 as SGHDT and CDR2 as YYEEEE. CDR3 length equals 17 residues. The CDR3 spells CASSPLVGRVGTDTQYF. DNA for the CDR3: TGTGCCAGCAGCCCGCTAGTAGGGCGGGTGGGGACAGATACGCAGTATTTT.

This clone has just a few counts. The gene calls are TRBV6-5 and TRBJ2-5, with D possibly TRBD2 on 5 matching bases. The V end lost 6 bases, the J end lost 7 bases, and 15 bases lay between the germline ends. The CDR3 sequence is 13 residues long. CDR1 is MNHEY and CDR2 is SVGAGI in the germline V gene. The CDR3 protein is CASSRGLWGTQYF. The CDR3 DNA follows: TGTGCCAGCAGCCGCGGACTCTGGGGGACCCAGTACTTC.

The chain joins TRBV27 to TRBJ1-4, with D possibly matching TRBD1 (5 bases). This CDR3 spans 13 amino acids. The V gene lost 2 bases and the J gene lost 10 bases, with 11 bases spanning the gap. The germline V gene has CDR1 MNHEY and CDR2 SMNVEV (reference sequence). The CDR3: CASSLSPGGKLFF. The CDR3 DNA reads as TGTGCCAGCAGTTTAAGTCCCGGGGGAAAACTGTTTTTT.

The V call is TRBV5-1, the J call TRBJ2-1, with TRBD1 identical over 7 bases. The germline V gene encodes CDR1 SGHRS and CDR2 YFSETQ. The J segment lost 2 bases and the V segment lost 0 bases, leaving 2 bases of the junction unmatched. There are 15 residues in the CDR3. The CDR3 coding sequence is TGCGCCAGCAGCTTGGAGGGACAGACCTACAATGAGCAGTTCTTC. It specifies CASSLEGQTYNEQFF.

This chain connects TRBV6-4 to TRBJ1-1; TRBD1 agrees at 7 bases. Per the germline V gene, CDR1 is MRHNA and CDR2 is SNTAGT. This CDR3 spans 13 amino acids. V trimming: 3 bases; J trimming: 5 bases; junction bases outside the gene matches: 3. CDR3: CASSEGRGTEAFF. In nucleotides, the CDR3 is TGTGCCAGCAGTGAAGGCAGGGGGACTGAAGCTTTCTTT.

The chain employs TRBV2 and TRBJ1-4, with D perhaps matching TRBD1 (5 bases). This CDR3 has 14 amino acids. CDR1 is SNHLY and CDR2 is FYNNEI in the germline V gene. V gave up 7 bases and J gave up 5 bases, with 14 bases separating them. This CDR3 reads CASTLGKGNEKLFF. The CDR3 coding sequence is TGTGCCAGCACCCTGGGGAAGGGGAATGAAAAACTGTTTTTT.

The J gene is TRBJ1-1, the V gene TRBV5-8, with TRBD1 matching 9 bases. CDR1 is SGHTS and CDR2 is YDEGEE in the germline V gene. This CDR3 region has 16 residues. V gave up 3 bases and J gave up 4 bases; unmatched junction bases: 10. This CDR3 reads CASSYTGGTMGTEAFF. The CDR3 DNA is TGTGCCAGCAGCTACACAGGGGGCACTATGGGCACTGAAGCTTTCTTT.

Only a few counts were recorded for this clone. The rearrangement uses TRBV6-5 and TRBJ1-1; 7 bases are a match to TRBD1. V dropped 0 bases and J dropped 0; count of bases not matched to a gene: 4. CDR1 is MNHEY and CDR2 is SVGAGI in the germline V gene. The CDR3 has 16 residues. CDR3 region: CASSYSPGGVNTEAFF. CDR3 coding DNA: TGTGCCAGCAGTTACTCACCAGGGGGAGTGAACACTGAAGCTTTCTTT.

The chain combines TRBV7-9 with TRBJ1-1; 9 bases agree with TRBD1. The CDR3 covers 14 residues. CDR1 SEHNR and CDR2 FQNEAQ come from the germline V gene (reference sequence). Losses at the gene ends were 4 bases for V and 10 bases for J; bases not matched to a gene: 10. The CDR3 sequence: CASSSAGQGVGAFF. CDR3 DNA: TGTGCCAGCAGCTCGGCGGGACAGGGCGTTGGAGCTTTCTTT.

Only one count was recorded for this clone. The chain is built from TRBV5-1 and TRBJ2-7; a weak D match, TRBD2 (7 bases). Trimming left V 4 bases short and J 2 bases short, with 16 bases between. Germline CDR1 and CDR2: SGHRS and YFSETQ. The CDR3 is made up of 15 amino acids. The CDR3 DNA is TGCGCCAGCAGCCCCGTGGGGGGGACAACCTACGAGCAGTACTTC. It translates to CASSPVGGTTYEQYF.

This clone was counted between two and nine times. The chain employs TRBV5-6 and TRBJ2-3; D may be TRBD2 (5 bases). The CDR3 consists of 15 residues. CDR1 and CDR2 from the germline V gene are SGHDT and YYEEEE. Trimming cost V 5 bases and J 4 bases, with 17 bases left between them. CDR3 sequence reads: CASSLPGSLADTQYF. The CDR3 nucleotides are TGTGCCAGCAGTTTGCCGGGGTCCCTGGCAGATACGCAGTATTTT.

The chain carries TRBV19 and TRBJ1-6; the match to TRBD1 covers 7 bases. Trimming at V came to 5 bases and at J to 7 bases, leaving 11 bases not matched to a gene. Germline CDR1 LNHDA, CDR2 SQIVND (reference sequence). The CDR3 contains 16 residues. CDR3 sequence: CASSYATGLRNSPLHF. As DNA, the CDR3 is TGTGCCAGTAGTTACGCGACAGGGTTACGAAATTCACCCCTCCACTTT.

This rearrangement joins TRBV7-9 to TRBJ1-1; no definite D call. Deletions cut 5 bases from V and 0 bases from J, with 7 bases between. The CDR3 spans 13 residues. Germline CDR1 reads SEHNR; CDR2 reads FQNEAQ (reference sequence). DNA of the CDR3: TGTGCCAGCAGCCCGAACATGAACACTGAAGCTTTCTTT. Translated: CASSPNMNTEAFF.

V usage is TRBV27 and J usage is TRBJ1-5, with TRBD1 matching over 7 bases. This CDR3 has 14 amino acids. Germline V gene sequence: CDR1 MNHEY, CDR2 SMNVEV (reference sequence). V was pared by 6 bases and J by 7 bases, with 9 bases of the junction left unmatched. The CDR3: CASSEGALWQPQHF. The CDR3 bases are TGTGCCAGCAGCGAGGGGGCCTTATGGCAGCCCCAGCATTTT.

The genes are TRBV5-6 and TRBJ2-7, with TRBD1 matching 9 bases. The CDR3 loop spans 15 amino acids. Germline CDR1 SGHDT, CDR2 YYEEEE. Trimming took 0 bases from V and 2 from J; bases not matched to a gene: 3. CDR3 bases: TGTGCCAGCAGCTTGGGGGACAGGGTTACCTACGAGCAGTACTTC. Its protein is CASSLGDRVTYEQYF.

J is TRBJ2-2 and V is TRBV10-2; D unresolved. From germline, CDR1 is WSHSY and CDR2 SAAADI. The CDR3 is 13 residues long. Trimming took off 7 bases at V and 3 bases at J, with 9 bases between the two ends. CDR3 in DNA: TGCGCCAGCACCGCTCGGGACACCGGGGAGCTGTTTTTT. Protein sequence: CASTARDTGELFF.

The V and J genes are TRBV19 and TRBJ1-6; D might be TRBD1 (5 bases). The germline V gene has CDR1 LNHDA and CDR2 SQIVND (reference sequence). V was pared by 6 bases and J by 10 bases, with 10 bases between. This CDR3 is built from 12 residues. The CDR3 sequence: CASSRKGSPLHF. The CDR3, as DNA: TGTGCCAGTAGCCGGAAGGGGTCACCCCTCCACTTT.